This section outlines one T cell receptor beta chain sequence together with its context. As yet, its antigen is unknown. Noted treatment: roughly 20 received Ad26.COV2.S at low or high dose, single or two shots; about 5 received placebo; per-sample allocation not given. Each sample was drawn 63 days after the first injection (of vaccine or placebo). It was Wuhan-strain SARS-CoV-2 spike that the Ad26 vaccine vector expressed. Generated by immunoSEQ multiplex PCR, the TCRdb table keeps only in-frame clones and is missing some. The data contain about 410,000 clones, roughly 90% of them singletons. Looked up from germline, CDR1 is LNHDA and CDR2 is SQIVND (reference sequence). The CDR3 runs 15 residues. Between the trimmed V and J ends, which lost 3 bases and 3 bases, there was a span of 15 bases. This sample is drawn from a study of Ad26.COV2.S vaccination and SARS-CoV-2 variants. About the study: Sample donor was a member of the COV1001 Ad26.COV2.S trial arm. Study-level findings and limits: Whether participants received vaccine or placebo, their non-spike TCR breadth was similar. Vaccine recipients showed a spike-specific TCR breadth that was higher than in placebo recipients.

The genes are TRBV19 and TRBJ2-7, with D tentatively TRBD1 or TRBD2 (5 bases each). The source of this sequence is a person aged 18-60 years who received the Ad26.COV2.S COVID-19 vaccine or a placebo. This material consisted of peripheral blood, taken in a trial of Ad26.COV2.S vaccine versus placebo. CDR3 nucleotides: TGTGCCAGTAGTATCTCCGGGACCCCCGTCTACGAGCAGTACTTC. This encodes CASSISGTPVYEQYF.